Below, one T cell receptor beta chain is given with its context. This record comes from a study of blood T cell repertoires in COVID-19. This CDR3 is 16 amino acids long. Germline CDR1 SGHTA, CDR2 FQGNSA. Between the trimmed V and J ends, which lost 5 bases and 1 base, there was a span of 14 bases. Produced via immunoSEQ multiplex PCR; TCRdb's table is partial and in-frame only. The table lists over 120,000 clones, 84% of them singletons. The chain combines TRBV7-2 with TRBJ2-2, with a tentative D call TRBD2 (6 bases). This sequence originates from a human donor in a cohort sampled during active COVID-19. Sequencing was done on a sample of peripheral blood. The DNA for the CDR3 is TGTGCCAGCAGCATAACCGGGACTGTGAACACCGGGGAGCTGTTTTTT. Amino acid sequence: CASSITGTVNTGELFF.